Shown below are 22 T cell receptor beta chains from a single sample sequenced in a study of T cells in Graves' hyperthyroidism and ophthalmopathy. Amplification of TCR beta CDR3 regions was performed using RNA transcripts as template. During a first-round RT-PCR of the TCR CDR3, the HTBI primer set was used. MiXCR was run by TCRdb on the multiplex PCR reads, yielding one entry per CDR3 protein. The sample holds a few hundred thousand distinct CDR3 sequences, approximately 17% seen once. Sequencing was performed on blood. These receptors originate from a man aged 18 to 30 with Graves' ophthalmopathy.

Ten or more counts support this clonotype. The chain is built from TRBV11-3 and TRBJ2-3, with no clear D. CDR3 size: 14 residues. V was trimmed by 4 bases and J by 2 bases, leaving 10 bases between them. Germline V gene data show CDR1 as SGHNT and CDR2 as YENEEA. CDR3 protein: CASSSGGITDTQYF. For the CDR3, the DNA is TGTGCCAGCAGCTCGGGTGGGATCACAGATACGCAGTATTTT.

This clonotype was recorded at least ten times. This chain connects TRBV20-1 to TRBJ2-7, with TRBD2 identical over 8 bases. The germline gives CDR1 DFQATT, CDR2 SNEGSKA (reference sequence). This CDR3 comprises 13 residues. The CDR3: CRPGGENPYEQYF. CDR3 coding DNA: TGCAGACCGGGGGGGGAAAACCCCTACGAGCAGTACTTC.

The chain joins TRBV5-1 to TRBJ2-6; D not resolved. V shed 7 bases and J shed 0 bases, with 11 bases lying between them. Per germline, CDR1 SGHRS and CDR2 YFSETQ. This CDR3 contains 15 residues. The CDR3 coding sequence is TGCGCCAGCGGCCCGAGCAGCTCTGGGGCCAACGTCCTGACTTTC. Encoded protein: CASGPSSSGANVLTF. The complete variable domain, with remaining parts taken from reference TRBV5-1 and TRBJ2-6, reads KAGVTQTPRYLIKTRGQQVTLSCSPISGHRSVSWYQQTPGQGLQFLFEYFSETQRNKGNFPGRFSGRQFSNSRSEMNVSTLELGDSALYLCASGPSSSGANVLTFGAGSRLTVL.

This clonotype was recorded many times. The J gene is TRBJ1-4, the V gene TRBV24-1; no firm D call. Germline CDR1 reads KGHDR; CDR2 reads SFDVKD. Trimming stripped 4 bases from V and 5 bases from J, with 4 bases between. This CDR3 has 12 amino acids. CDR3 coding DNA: TGTGCCACCAGTGAGTCAAATGAAAAACTGTTTTTT. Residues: CATSESNEKLFF.

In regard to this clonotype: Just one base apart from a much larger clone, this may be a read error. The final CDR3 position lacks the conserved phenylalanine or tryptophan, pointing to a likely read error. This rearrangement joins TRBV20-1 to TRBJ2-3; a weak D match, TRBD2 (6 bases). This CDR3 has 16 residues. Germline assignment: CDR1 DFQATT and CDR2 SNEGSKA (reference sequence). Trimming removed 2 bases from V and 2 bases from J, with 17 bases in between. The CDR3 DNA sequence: TGCAGTGCTAGACCCCTTGGGACTCTATACACAGATACGCAGTATCTT. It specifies CSARPLGTLYTDTQYL.

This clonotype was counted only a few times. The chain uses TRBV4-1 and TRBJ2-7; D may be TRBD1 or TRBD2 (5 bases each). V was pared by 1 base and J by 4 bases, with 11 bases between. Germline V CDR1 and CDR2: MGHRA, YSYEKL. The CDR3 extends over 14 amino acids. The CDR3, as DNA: TGCGCCAGCAGCCAAGCTGGGACCGGTTACGAGCAGTACTTC. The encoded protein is CASSQAGTGYEQYF.

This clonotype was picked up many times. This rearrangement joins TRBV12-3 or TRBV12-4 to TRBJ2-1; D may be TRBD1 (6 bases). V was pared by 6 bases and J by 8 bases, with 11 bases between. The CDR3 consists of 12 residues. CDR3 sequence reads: CASRTGSHEQFF. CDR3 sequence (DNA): TGTGCCAGCAGAACAGGGTCCCATGAGCAGTTCTTC.

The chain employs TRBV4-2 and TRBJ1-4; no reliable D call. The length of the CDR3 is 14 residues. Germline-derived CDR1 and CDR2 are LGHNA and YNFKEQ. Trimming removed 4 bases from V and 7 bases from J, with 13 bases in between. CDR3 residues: CASSPDGRLEKLFF. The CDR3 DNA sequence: TGTGCCAGCAGCCCGGATGGGAGGCTTGAAAAACTGTTTTTT.

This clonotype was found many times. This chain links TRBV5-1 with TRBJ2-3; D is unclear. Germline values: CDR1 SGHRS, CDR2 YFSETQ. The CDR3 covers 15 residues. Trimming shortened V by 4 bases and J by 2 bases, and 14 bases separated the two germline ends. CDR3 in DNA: TGCGCCAGCAGCCTTTCAACGTCGACCACAGATACGCAGTATTTT. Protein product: CASSLSTSTTDTQYF. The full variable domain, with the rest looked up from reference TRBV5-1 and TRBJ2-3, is KAGVTQTPRYLIKTRGQQVTLSCSPISGHRSVSWYQQTPGQGLQFLFEYFSETQRNKGNFPGRFSGRQFSNSRSEMNVSTLELGDSALYLCASSLSTSTTDTQYFGPGTRLTVL.

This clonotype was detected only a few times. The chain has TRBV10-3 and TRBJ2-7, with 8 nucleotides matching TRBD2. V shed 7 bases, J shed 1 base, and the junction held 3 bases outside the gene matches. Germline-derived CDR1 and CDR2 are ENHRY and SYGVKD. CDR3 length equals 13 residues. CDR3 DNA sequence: TGTGCCATCATCCGACTAGCGTCCTACGAGCAGTACTTC. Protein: CAIIRLASYEQYF.

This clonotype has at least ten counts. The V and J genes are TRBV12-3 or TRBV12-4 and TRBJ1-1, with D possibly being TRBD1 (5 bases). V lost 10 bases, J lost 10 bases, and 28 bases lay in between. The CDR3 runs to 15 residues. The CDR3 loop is CATSNEGTRTVGAFF. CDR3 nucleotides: TGTGCCACCTCGAATGAGGGGACGCGAACCGTCGGAGCTTTCTTT.

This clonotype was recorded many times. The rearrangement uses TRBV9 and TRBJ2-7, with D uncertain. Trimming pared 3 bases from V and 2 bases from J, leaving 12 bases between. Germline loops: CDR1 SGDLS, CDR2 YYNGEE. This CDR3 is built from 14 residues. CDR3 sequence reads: CASSATDGTYEQYF. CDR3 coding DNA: TGTGCCAGCAGCGCAACGGACGGTACCTACGAGCAGTACTTC. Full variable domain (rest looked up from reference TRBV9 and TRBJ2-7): DSGVTQTPKHLITATGQRVTLRCSPRSGDLSVYWYQQSLDQGLQFLIQYYNGEERAKGNILERFSAQQFPDLHSELNLSSLELGDSALYFCASSATDGTYEQYFGPGTRLTVT.

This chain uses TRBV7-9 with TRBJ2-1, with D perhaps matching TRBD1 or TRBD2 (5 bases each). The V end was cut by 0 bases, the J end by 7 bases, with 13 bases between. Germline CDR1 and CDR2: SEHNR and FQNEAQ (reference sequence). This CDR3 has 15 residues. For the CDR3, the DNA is TGTGCCAGCAGCTTAGCCGGGGCCTCGGGGAATGAGCAGTTCTTC. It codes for CASSLAGASGNEQFF.

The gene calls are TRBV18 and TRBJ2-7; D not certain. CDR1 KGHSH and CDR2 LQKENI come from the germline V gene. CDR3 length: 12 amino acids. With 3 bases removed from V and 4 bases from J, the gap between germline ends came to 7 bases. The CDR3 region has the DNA TGTGCCAGCTCACCCGGCCATTACGAGCAGTACTTC. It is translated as CASSPGHYEQYF. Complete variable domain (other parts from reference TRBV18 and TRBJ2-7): NAGVMQNPRHLVRRRGQEARLRCSPMKGHSHVYWYRQLPEEGLKFMVYLQKENIIDESGMPKERFSAEFPKEGPSILRIQQVVRGDSAAYFCASSPGHYEQYFGPGTRLTVT.

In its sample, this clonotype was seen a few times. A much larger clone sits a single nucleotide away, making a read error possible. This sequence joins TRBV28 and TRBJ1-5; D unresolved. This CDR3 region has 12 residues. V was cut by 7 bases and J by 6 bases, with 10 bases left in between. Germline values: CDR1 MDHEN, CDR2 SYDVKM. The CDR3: CASNVNSQPQHF. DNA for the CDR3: TGTGCCAGCAACGTCAACAGTCAGCCCCAGCATTTT.

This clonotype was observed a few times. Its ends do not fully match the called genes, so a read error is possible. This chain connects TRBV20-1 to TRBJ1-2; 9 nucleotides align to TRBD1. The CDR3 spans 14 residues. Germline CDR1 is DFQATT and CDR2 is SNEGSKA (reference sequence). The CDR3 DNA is TGCAGCGCTAGGGTCGGACAGGGGCATTCTGGCTACACCTTC. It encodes CSARVGQGHSGYTF.

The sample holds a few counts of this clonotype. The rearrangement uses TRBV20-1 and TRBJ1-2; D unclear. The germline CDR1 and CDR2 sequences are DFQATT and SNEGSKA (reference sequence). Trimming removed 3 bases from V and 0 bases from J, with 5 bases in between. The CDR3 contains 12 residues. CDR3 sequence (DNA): TGCAGTGCTAGGGGTACTAACTATGGCTACACCTTC. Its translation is CSARGTNYGYTF.

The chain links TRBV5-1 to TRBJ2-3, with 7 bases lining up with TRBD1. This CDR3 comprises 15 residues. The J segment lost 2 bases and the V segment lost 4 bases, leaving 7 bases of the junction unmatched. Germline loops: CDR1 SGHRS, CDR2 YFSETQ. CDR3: CASSKGTVYTDTQYF. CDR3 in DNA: TGCGCCAGCAGCAAGGGGACAGTTTACACAGATACGCAGTATTTT.

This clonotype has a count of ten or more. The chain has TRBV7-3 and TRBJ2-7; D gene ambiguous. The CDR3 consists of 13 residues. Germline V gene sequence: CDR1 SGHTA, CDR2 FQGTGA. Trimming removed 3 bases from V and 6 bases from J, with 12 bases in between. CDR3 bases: TGTGCCAGCAGCTTGAATCAGGTGGGCGAGCAGTACTTC. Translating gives CASSLNQVGEQYF.

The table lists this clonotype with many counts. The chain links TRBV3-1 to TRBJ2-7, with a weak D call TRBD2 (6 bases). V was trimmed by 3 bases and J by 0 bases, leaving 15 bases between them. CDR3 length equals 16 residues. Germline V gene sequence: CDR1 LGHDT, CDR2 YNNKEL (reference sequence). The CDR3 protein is CASSHGTRTSSYEQYF. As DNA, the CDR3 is TGTGCCAGCAGCCACGGGACTCGGACGTCCTCCTACGAGCAGTACTTC.

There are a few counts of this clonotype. In DNA, the CDR3 is TGTGCCAGCACCCTAGAAGGGACCTCTTCCTACAATGAGCAGTTCTTC. Protein: CASTLEGTSSYNEQFF. The chain joins TRBV9 to TRBJ2-1; D is perhaps TRBD1 or TRBD2 (5 bases each). The germline CDR1 and CDR2 sequences are SGDLS and YYNGEE. CDR3 length: 16 amino acids. V was shortened by 6 bases and J by 1 base, with 17 bases between the two germline ends.

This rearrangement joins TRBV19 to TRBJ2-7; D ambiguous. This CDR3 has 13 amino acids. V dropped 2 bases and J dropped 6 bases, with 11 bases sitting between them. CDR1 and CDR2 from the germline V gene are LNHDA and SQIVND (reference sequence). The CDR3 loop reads CASSIYQWAEQYF. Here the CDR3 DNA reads TGTGCCAGTAGTATATACCAGTGGGCCGAGCAGTACTTC.